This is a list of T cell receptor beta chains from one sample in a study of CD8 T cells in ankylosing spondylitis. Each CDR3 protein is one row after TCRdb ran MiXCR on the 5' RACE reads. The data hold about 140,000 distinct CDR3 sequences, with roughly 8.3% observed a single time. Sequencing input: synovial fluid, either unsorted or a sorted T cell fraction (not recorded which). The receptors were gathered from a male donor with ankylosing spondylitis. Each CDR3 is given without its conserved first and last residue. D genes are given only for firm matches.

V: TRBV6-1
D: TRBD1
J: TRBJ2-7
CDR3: ASSVQGTYEQY

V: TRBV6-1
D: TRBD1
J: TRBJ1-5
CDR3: ASRPGQVSNQPQH

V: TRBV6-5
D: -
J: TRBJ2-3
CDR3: ASSSLAPTDTQY

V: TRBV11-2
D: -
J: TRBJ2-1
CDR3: ASSGAGGGGNEQF

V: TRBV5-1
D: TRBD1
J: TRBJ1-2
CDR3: ASSLGGQYNYGYT

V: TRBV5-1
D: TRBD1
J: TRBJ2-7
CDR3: ASSRQGQGYEQY

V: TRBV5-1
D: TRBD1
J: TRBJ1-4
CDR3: ASSSTGTGVEKLF

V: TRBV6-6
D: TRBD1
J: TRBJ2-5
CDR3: ASRTGAQGTQY

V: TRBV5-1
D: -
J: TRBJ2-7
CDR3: AAMEISYEQY

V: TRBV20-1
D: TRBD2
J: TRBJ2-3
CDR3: SALAGGWGDTQY

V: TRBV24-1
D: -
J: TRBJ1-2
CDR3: ATSDPSRGTGYT

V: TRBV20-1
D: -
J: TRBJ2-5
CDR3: SARLAGRQETQY

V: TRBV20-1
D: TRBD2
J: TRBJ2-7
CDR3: SASHPSSGGDEQY

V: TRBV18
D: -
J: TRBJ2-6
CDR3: ASSPRQSSGANVLT

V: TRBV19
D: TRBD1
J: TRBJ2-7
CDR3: ASRISGTGGGEQY

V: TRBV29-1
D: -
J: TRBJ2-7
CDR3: SVGQDYEQY

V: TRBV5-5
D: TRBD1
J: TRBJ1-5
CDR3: ASSFGTGDIRPQH

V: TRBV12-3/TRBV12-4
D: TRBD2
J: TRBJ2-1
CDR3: ASILASGAYNEQF

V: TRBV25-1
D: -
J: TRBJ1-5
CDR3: ASSEPGQPQH

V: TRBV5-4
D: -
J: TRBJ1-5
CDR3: ASSLDHNQPQH

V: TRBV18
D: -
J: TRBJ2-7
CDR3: ASSSSRDFPSYEQY

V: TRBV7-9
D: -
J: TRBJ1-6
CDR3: ASSFRDGYDSPLH

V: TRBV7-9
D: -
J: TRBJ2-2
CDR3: ASSLLDGELF

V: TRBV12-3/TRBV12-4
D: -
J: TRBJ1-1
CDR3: ASSRYRGGLEAF

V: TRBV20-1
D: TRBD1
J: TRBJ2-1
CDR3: SASPDRVNDNEQF

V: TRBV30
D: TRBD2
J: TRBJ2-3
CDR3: AWSVRLAVDTQY

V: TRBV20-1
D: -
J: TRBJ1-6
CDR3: SAREPYNSPLH

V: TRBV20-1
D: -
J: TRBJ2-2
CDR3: SAREGRNTGELF

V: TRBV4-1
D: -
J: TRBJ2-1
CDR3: ASSQVGRSSYNEQF

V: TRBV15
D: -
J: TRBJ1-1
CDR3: ATSRGGRELTEAF

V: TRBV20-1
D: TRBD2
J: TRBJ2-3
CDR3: SAPLLRGITDTQY

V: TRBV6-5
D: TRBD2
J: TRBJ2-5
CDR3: ASSYGWGGRETQY

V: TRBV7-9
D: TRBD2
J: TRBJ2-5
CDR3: ASSLTRGGGETQY

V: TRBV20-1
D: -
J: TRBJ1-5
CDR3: SASDGGYSNQPQH

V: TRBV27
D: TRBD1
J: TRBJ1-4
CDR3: ASSPDRTNEKLF

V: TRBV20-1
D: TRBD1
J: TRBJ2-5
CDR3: SAPPLDRGETQY

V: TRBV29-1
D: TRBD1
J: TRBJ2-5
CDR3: SVEPDRVRETQY

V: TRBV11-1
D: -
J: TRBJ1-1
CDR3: ASSLRGKSDDMNTEAF

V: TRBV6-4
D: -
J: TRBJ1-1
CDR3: ASSDSQGSTEAF

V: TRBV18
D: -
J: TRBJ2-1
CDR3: ASSPRARTSYNEQF

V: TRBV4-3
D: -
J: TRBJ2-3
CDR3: ASSHQPTDTQY

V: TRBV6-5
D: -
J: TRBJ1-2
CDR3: ATEGGGGYT

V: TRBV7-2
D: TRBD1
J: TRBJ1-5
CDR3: ASSFKGAQPQH

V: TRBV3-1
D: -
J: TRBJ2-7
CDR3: ASSLGGGPSYEQY

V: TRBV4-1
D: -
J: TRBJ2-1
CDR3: ASSQDWRPGSYNEQF

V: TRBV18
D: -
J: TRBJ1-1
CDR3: ASSLEREAF

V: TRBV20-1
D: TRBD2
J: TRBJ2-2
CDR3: SARDGSGGETGELF

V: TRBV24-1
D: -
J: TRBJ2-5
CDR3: ATSRADQETQY

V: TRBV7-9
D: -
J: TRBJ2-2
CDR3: ASFSDDTGELF